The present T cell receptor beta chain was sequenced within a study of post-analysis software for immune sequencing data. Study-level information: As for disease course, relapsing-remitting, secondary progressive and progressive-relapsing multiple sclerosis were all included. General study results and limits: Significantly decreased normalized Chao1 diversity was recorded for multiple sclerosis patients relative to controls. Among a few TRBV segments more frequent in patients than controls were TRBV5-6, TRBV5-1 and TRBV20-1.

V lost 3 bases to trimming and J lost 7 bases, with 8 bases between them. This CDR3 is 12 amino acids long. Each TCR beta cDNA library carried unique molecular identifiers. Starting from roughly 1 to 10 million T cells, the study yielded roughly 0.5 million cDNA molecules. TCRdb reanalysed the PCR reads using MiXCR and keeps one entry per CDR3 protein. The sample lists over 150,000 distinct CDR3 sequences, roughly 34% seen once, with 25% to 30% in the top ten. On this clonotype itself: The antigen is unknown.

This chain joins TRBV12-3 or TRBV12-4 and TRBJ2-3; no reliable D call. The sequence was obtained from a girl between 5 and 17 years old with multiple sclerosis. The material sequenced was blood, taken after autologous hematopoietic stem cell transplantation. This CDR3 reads CASSLNYHTQYF. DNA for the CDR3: TGTGCCAGCAGTTTGAACTATCATACGCAGTATTTT.